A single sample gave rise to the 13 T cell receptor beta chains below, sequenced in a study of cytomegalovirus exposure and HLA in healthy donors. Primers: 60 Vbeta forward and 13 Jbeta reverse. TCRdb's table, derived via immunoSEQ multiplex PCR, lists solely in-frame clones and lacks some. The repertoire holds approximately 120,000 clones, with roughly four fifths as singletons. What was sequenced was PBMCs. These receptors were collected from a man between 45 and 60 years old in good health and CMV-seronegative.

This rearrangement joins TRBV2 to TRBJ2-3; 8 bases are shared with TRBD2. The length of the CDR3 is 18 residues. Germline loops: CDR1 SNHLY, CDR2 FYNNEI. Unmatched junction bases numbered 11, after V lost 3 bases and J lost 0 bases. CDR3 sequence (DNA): TGTGCCAGCAGTGACCTTGGGGCGGGGGGCCATAGCACAGATACGCAGTATTTT. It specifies CASSDLGAGGHSTDTQYF.

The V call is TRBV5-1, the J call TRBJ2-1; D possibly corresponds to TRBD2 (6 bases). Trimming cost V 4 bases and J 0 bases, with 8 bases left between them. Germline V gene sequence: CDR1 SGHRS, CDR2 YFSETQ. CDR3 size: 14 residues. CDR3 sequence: CASSGGSSYNEQFF. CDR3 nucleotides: TGCGCCAGCAGCGGGGGGAGCTCCTACAATGAGCAGTTCTTC.

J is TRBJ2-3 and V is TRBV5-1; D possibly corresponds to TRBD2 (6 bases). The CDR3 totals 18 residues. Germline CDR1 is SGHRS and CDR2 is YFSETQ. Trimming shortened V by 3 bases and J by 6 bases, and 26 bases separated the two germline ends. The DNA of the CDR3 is TGCGCCAGCAGCTCTCAAATTAACACTAACCCGCGGGGTGATACGCAGTATTTT. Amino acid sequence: CASSSQINTNPRGDTQYF.

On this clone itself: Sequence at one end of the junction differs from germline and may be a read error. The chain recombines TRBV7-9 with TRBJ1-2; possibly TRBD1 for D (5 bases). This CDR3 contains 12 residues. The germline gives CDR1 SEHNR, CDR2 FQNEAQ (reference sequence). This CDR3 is CSSSPQAYGYTF. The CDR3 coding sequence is TGTTCCAGCAGCCCACAGGCCTATGGCTACACCTTC. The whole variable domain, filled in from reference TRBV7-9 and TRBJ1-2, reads DTGVSQNPRHKITKRGQNVTFRCDPISEHNRLYWYRQTLGQGPEFLTYFQNEAQLEKSRLLSDRFSAERPKGSFSTLEIQRTEQGDSAMYLCSSSPQAYGYTFGSGTRLTVV.

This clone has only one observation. Here the CDR3 reads CASSPYRLKDRNYGYTF. Here the CDR3 DNA reads TGTGCCAGCAGTCCTTATCGCCTAAAGGACAGAAACTATGGCTACACCTTC. The chain is built from TRBV7-9 and TRBJ1-2; tentatively, D is TRBD1 (6 bases). Germline loops: CDR1 SEHNR, CDR2 FQNEAQ (reference sequence). CDR3 length: 17 amino acids. V was shortened by 6 bases and J by 2 bases, with 22 bases between the two germline ends.

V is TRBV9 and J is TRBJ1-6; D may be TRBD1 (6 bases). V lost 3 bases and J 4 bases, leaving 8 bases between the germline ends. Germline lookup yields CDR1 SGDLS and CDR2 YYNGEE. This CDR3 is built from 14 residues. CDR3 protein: CASSEGQYNSPLHF. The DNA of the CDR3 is TGTGCCAGCAGCGAGGGACAATATAATTCACCCCTCCACTTT.

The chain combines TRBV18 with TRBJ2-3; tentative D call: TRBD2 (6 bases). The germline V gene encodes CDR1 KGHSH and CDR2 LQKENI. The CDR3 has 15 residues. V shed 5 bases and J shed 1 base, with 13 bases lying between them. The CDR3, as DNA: TGTGCCAGCTCAACTACTAGCAGTCGCACAGATACGCAGTATTTT. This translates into CASSTTSSRTDTQYF.

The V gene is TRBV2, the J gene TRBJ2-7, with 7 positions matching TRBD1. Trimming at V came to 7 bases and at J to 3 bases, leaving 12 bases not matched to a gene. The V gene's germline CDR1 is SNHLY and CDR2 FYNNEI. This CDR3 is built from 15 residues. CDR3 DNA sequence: TGTGCCAGCACCCCCGGGACAGACCGCTACTACGAGCAGTACTTC. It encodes CASTPGTDRYYEQYF.

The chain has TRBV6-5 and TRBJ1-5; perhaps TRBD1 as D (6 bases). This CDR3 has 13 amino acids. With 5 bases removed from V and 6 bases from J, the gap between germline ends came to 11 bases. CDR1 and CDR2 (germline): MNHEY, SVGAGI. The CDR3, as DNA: TGTGCCAGCAGTCTACAGGGAACTCAGCCCCAGCATTTT. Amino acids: CASSLQGTQPQHF.

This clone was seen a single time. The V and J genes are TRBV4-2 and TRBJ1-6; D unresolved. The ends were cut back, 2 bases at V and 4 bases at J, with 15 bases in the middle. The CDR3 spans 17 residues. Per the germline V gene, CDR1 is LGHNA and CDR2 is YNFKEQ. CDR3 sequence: CASSQTGSVFYNSPLHF. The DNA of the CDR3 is TGTGCCAGCAGCCAAACCGGTAGCGTCTTTTATAATTCACCCCTCCACTTT.

CDR3 region: CASSFSSGNNQPQHF. CDR3 DNA sequence: TGTGCCAGCAGTTTCTCGTCGGGGAACAATCAGCCCCAGCATTTT. The gene calls are TRBV11-2 and TRBJ1-5; D is unclear. V was shortened by 6 bases and J by 3 bases, with 15 bases between the two germline ends. From germline, CDR1 is SGHAT and CDR2 FQNNGV. The CDR3 consists of 15 residues.

CDR3 DNA sequence: TGTGCCAGCTCACAAATGGGGCTAGCGGTGCCGGCAAAATCGAATTACGAGCAGTACTTC. This codes for CASSQMGLAVPAKSNYEQYF. The rearrangement links TRBV18 to TRBJ2-7; 7 positions agree with TRBD2. The CDR3 contains 20 residues. Germline-derived CDR1 and CDR2 are KGHSH and LQKENI. The trim removed 4 bases at V and 4 bases at J, leaving 25 bases unmatched. The entire variable domain, with the rest obtained from reference TRBV18 and TRBJ2-7, is as follows: NAGVMQNPRHLVRRRGQEARLRCSPMKGHSHVYWYRQLPEEGLKFMVYLQKENIIDESGMPKERFSAEFPKEGPSILRIQQVVRGDSAAYFCASSQMGLAVPAKSNYEQYFGPGTRLTVT.

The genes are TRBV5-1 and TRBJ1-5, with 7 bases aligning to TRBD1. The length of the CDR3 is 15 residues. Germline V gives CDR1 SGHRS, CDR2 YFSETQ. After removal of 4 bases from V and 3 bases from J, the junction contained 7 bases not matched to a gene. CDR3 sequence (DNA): TGCGCCAGCAGCATCGGGACAGAAAACAATCAGCCCCAGCATTTT. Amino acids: CASSIGTENNQPQHF.